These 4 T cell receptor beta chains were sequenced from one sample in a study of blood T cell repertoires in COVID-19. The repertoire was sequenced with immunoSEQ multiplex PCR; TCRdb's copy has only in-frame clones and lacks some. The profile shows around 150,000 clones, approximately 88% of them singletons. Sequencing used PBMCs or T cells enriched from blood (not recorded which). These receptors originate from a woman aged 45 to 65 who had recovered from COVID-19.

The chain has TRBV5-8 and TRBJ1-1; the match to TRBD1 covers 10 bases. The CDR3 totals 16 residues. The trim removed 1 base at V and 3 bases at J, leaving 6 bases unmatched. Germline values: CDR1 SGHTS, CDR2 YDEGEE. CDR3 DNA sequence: TGTGCCAGCAGCTTGTGGGACAGGGGTGTGGACACTGAAGCTTTCTTT. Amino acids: CASSLWDRGVDTEAFF.

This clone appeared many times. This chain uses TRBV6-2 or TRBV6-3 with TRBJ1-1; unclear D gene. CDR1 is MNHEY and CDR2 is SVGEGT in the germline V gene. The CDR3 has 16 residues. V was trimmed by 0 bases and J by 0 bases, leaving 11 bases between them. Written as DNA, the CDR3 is TGTGCCAGCAGTTACTCGAGCGGAAGTATGAACACTGAAGCTTTCTTT. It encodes CASSYSSGSMNTEAFF.

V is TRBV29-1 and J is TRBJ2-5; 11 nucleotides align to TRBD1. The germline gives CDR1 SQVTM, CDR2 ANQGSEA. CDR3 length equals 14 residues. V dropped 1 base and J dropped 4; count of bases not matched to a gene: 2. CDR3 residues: CSVEAGTGGETQYF. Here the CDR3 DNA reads TGCAGCGTTGAAGCGGGGACAGGGGGAGAGACCCAGTACTTC.

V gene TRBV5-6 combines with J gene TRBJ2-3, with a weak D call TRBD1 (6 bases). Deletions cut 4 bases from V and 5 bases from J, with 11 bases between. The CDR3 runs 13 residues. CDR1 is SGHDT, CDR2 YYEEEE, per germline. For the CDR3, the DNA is TGTGCCAGCAGCCCAACAGGGATAGATACGCAGTATTTT. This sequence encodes CASSPTGIDTQYF.